This T cell receptor (beta chain) appears in the sequencing data of a study of shared clonotypes between healthy human individuals. The study, taken as a whole, reports: Rarefaction curves obtained for sorted subsets showed sequencing incomplete despite large depth. Sharing of clonotypes among donors was expected to vary with sequencing depth. It was the few donors that limited the genetic and exposure-history diversity represented.

Original methodology: Sequence data from immunoSEQ were junction-only and lacked quality scores; consequently, filtering differed. TCRdb keeps only in-frame clones here, not all; method: immunoSEQ multiplex PCR. V and J calls and clone size are as listed in that table; D and trimming were resolved from the DNA. Of a few million clones listed, 95% are singletons. Per germline, CDR1 KGHSH and CDR2 LQKENI. The CDR3 is 14 amino acids. Of note for this clone: Its specificity is unknown. A read error may account for a junction end that differs from germline.

The TCR was taken from a man aged 18 to 35 in good health. The specimen was naive CD4+ T cells sorted from blood. Subset of the sample: CD45RA+ positively selected. The chain has TRBV18 and TRBJ1-1; possibly TRBD1 for D (6 bases). Written as DNA, the CDR3 is TGTGCCAGCTCACCCGGGACATCTCAGTCTGACGCTTTCTTT. Its translation: CASSPGTSQSDAFF.